The rows below give T cell receptor beta chains drawn from one sample of a study. Sequencing used immunoSEQ multiplex PCR; TCRdb keeps in-frame clones, though not all of them. The data hold under 90,000 clones, with over 85% observed a single time. Sequencing was performed on PBMCs. The receptors derive from a man aged 35 to 55 with rheumatoid arthritis. Each CDR3 is given with its conserved first and last residue. D genes are given only for firm matches. Size values are once, few and many counts, or a class for expanded clones, and some rows have none.

CDR3 length: 14; V gene: TRBV25-1; clone size: .; D gene: .; J gene: TRBJ1-1; CDR3 DNA: TGTGCCAGCAGTCGAAGACAGCAGAACACTGAAGCTTTCTTT; CDR3 protein: CASSRRQQNTEAFF
CDR3 length: 14; V gene: TRBV2; clone size: .; D gene: .; J gene: TRBJ2-5; CDR3 DNA: TGTGCCAGCAGTGAAAACAGCTACCAAGAGACCCAGTACTTC; CDR3 protein: CASSENSYQETQYF
CDR3 length: 13; V gene: TRBV4-1; clone size: .; D gene: .; J gene: TRBJ1-2; CDR3 DNA: TGCGCCAGCAGCCAAGAAGGGAACTATGGCTACACCTTC; CDR3 protein: CASSQEGNYGYTF
CDR3 length: 15; V gene: TRBV18; clone size: .; D gene: TRBD2; J gene: TRBJ2-7; CDR3 DNA: TGTGCCAGCTCACCGAAACTAGCGGGAGGGGACGAGCAGTACTTC; CDR3 protein: CASSPKLAGGDEQYF
CDR3 length: 14; V gene: TRBV12-5; clone size: .; D gene: .; J gene: TRBJ2-1; CDR3 DNA: TGTGCTAGTGGTTTCCGACAGACCTACAATGAGCAGTTCTTC; CDR3 protein: CASGFRQTYNEQFF
CDR3 length: 18; V gene: TRBV5-1; clone size: .; D gene: .; J gene: TRBJ2-6; CDR3 DNA: TGCGCCAGCAGCTTGGTAACAGCCTCTTACTCTGGGGCCAACGTCCTGACTTTC; CDR3 protein: CASSLVTASYSGANVLTF
CDR3 length: 13; V gene: TRBV5-4; clone size: .; D gene: .; J gene: TRBJ2-7; CDR3 DNA: TGTGCCAGCAGCTTGCCTCCGACCTACGAGCAGTACTTC; CDR3 protein: CASSLPPTYEQYF
CDR3 length: 16; V gene: TRBV2; clone size: .; D gene: .; J gene: TRBJ1-5; CDR3 DNA: TGTGCCAGCAGCGTCCCGGGACTCCCTGACAATCAGCCCCAGCATTTT; CDR3 protein: CASSVPGLPDNQPQHF
CDR3 length: 13; V gene: TRBV3-1/TRBV3-2; clone size: .; D gene: .; J gene: TRBJ1-6; CDR3 DNA: TGTGCCAGCAGCCACAACAGGGATTCACCCCTCCACTTT; CDR3 protein: CASSHNRDSPLHF
CDR3 length: 13; V gene: TRBV29-1; clone size: .; D gene: .; J gene: TRBJ2-4; CDR3 DNA: TGCAGCGTTGAAGGGGGTGCCAAAAACATTCAGTACTTC; CDR3 protein: CSVEGGAKNIQYF
CDR3 length: 17; V gene: TRBV7-9; clone size: .; D gene: TRBD1; J gene: TRBJ1-4; CDR3 DNA: TGTGCCAGCAGCGTTACAGGGGAGGGAGCAACTAATGAAAAACTGTTTTTT; CDR3 protein: CASSVTGEGATNEKLFF
CDR3 length: 12; V gene: TRBV29-1; clone size: .; D gene: .; J gene: TRBJ2-1; CDR3 DNA: TGCAGCGTCGATACTAGTGGCAATGAGCAGTTCTTC; CDR3 protein: CSVDTSGNEQFF
CDR3 length: 12; V gene: TRBV6-2/TRBV6-3; clone size: .; D gene: .; J gene: TRBJ1-5; CDR3 DNA: TGTGCCAGCAGTTACTCGACTCAGCCCCAGCATTTT; CDR3 protein: CASSYSTQPQHF
CDR3 length: 21; V gene: TRBV24-1; clone size: once; D gene: TRBD1; J gene: TRBJ2-3; CDR3 DNA: TGTGCCACCAGTGATCCTAGCCGGTGGCAGGGACAGCCAGCTAGCACAGATACGCAGTATTTT; CDR3 protein: CATSDPSRWQGQPASTDTQYF
CDR3 length: 12; V gene: TRBV2; clone size: few; D gene: .; J gene: TRBJ2-7; CDR3 DNA: TGTGCCAGCACAGGCGGCCCTGGCGAGCAGTACTTC; CDR3 protein: CASTGGPGEQYF
CDR3 length: 14; V gene: TRBV5-1; clone size: .; D gene: .; J gene: TRBJ1-5; CDR3 DNA: TGCGCCAGCAGCTTGGGTACCAGCAATCAGCCCCAGCATTTT; CDR3 protein: CASSLGTSNQPQHF
CDR3 length: 16; V gene: TRBV9; clone size: .; D gene: TRBD1; J gene: TRBJ1-6; CDR3 DNA: TGTGCCAGCAGCGCAGGACAGGGGGCCTATAATTCACCCCTCCACTTT; CDR3 protein: CASSAGQGAYNSPLHF
CDR3 length: 16; V gene: TRBV9; clone size: .; D gene: TRBD2; J gene: TRBJ2-5; CDR3 DNA: TGTGCCAGCAGCGTAGCGACTAGCGGGCCCCAAGAGACCCAGTACTTC; CDR3 protein: CASSVATSGPQETQYF
CDR3 length: 12; V gene: TRBV5-1; clone size: .; D gene: .; J gene: TRBJ1-1; CDR3 DNA: TGCGCCAGCAGCTTGGGAGACAGCGAAGCTTTCTTT; CDR3 protein: CASSLGDSEAFF
CDR3 length: 14; V gene: TRBV6-5; clone size: .; D gene: TRBD1; J gene: TRBJ1-2; CDR3 DNA: TGTGCCAGCAGTACCCGGCGGCAGGGGGTTTTTAACACCTTC; CDR3 protein: CASSTRRQGVFNTF
CDR3 length: 15; V gene: TRBV18; clone size: .; D gene: .; J gene: TRBJ1-1; CDR3 DNA: TGTGCCAGCTCACCTCAAGGCCAGAGGGGCTCTGAAGCTTTCTTT; CDR3 protein: CASSPQGQRGSEAFF
CDR3 length: 13; V gene: TRBV30; clone size: .; D gene: .; J gene: TRBJ2-7; CDR3 DNA: TGTGCCTGGAGTAAAGGAGGACCCTACGAGCAGTACTTC; CDR3 protein: CAWSKGGPYEQYF
CDR3 length: 12; V gene: TRBV7-8; clone size: .; D gene: .; J gene: TRBJ1-2; CDR3 DNA: TGTGCCAGCAGTTTGGAAAACTATGGCTACACCTTC; CDR3 protein: CASSLENYGYTF
CDR3 length: 15; V gene: TRBV9; clone size: .; D gene: .; J gene: TRBJ2-5; CDR3 DNA: TGTGCCAGCAGCGTCGGAGGGGGTGTTGGGGAGACCCAGTACTTC; CDR3 protein: CASSVGGGVGETQYF
CDR3 length: 14; V gene: TRBV28; clone size: .; D gene: .; J gene: TRBJ1-1; CDR3 DNA: TGTGCCAGCAGTACCGGGAGGAGGAACACTGAAGCTTTCTTT; CDR3 protein: CASSTGRRNTEAFF
CDR3 length: 16; V gene: TRBV28; clone size: .; D gene: TRBD1; J gene: TRBJ1-2; CDR3 DNA: TGTGCCAGCAGTTCGGGTGGAGGGGGCCGGAACTATGGCTACACCTTC; CDR3 protein: CASSSGGGGRNYGYTF
CDR3 length: 16; V gene: TRBV27; clone size: .; D gene: .; J gene: TRBJ2-2; CDR3 DNA: TGTGCCAGCAGTCTTAGCGTCCCAGGACCGGCCGGGGAGCTGTTTTTT; CDR3 protein: CASSLSVPGPAGELFF
CDR3 length: 13; V gene: TRBV5-1; clone size: .; D gene: .; J gene: TRBJ1-6; CDR3 DNA: TGCGCCAGCAGCCCAAACTTGAATTCACCCCTCCACTTT; CDR3 protein: CASSPNLNSPLHF
CDR3 length: 15; V gene: TRBV6-5; clone size: .; D gene: .; J gene: TRBJ2-3; CDR3 DNA: TGTGCCAGCAAGATGGCGGGTCGTGTCACAGATACGCAGTATTTT; CDR3 protein: CASKMAGRVTDTQYF
CDR3 length: 15; V gene: TRBV19; clone size: .; D gene: .; J gene: TRBJ1-1; CDR3 DNA: TGTGCCAGTAGTATAGCTCCAGACAGGAACACTGAAGCTTTCTTT; CDR3 protein: CASSIAPDRNTEAFF
CDR3 length: 14; V gene: TRBV28; clone size: once; D gene: .; J gene: TRBJ1-5; CDR3 DNA: TGTGCCAGCAGTTTATCAGGGTTGGATCAGCCCCAGCATTTT; CDR3 protein: CASSLSGLDQPQHF
CDR3 length: 16; V gene: TRBV5-6; clone size: .; D gene: TRBD2; J gene: TRBJ2-1; CDR3 DNA: TGTGCCAGCAGCCCGGGGACTAGCGGGAGGGGCAATGAGCAGTTCTTC; CDR3 protein: CASSPGTSGRGNEQFF
CDR3 length: 14; V gene: TRBV9; clone size: .; D gene: .; J gene: TRBJ2-5; CDR3 DNA: TGTGCCAGCAGCGCCGGGGGCAGCGACGAGACCCAGTACTTC; CDR3 protein: CASSAGGSDETQYF
CDR3 length: 15; V gene: TRBV15; clone size: .; D gene: .; J gene: TRBJ1-1; CDR3 DNA: TGTGCCACCAGCAACGAACGGGGGGCGCAAAATGAAGCTTTCTTT; CDR3 protein: CATSNERGAQNEAFF
CDR3 length: 15; V gene: TRBV7-9; clone size: .; D gene: TRBD2; J gene: TRBJ2-7; CDR3 DNA: TGTGCCAGCAGCTTAACTTGGTCTAGCGGGAACGAGCAGTACTTC; CDR3 protein: CASSLTWSSGNEQYF
CDR3 length: 13; V gene: TRBV29-1; clone size: .; D gene: .; J gene: TRBJ1-5; CDR3 DNA: TGCAGCGTCCAACAGGGATGGAATCAGCCCCAGCATTTT; CDR3 protein: CSVQQGWNQPQHF
CDR3 length: 13; V gene: TRBV5-4; clone size: .; D gene: .; J gene: TRBJ1-2; CDR3 DNA: TGTGCCAGCAGCCCTGACTCTCTCTATGGCTACACCTTC; CDR3 protein: CASSPDSLYGYTF
CDR3 length: 14; V gene: TRBV18; clone size: .; D gene: TRBD1; J gene: TRBJ1-1; CDR3 DNA: TGTGCCAGCTCAGCAACAGGGGGCGACACTGAAGCTTTCTTT; CDR3 protein: CASSATGGDTEAFF
CDR3 length: 15; V gene: TRBV3-1/TRBV3-2; clone size: once; D gene: .; J gene: TRBJ1-2; CDR3 DNA: TGTGCCAGCAGCCAAGATATTCGCTTGAACTATGGCTACACCTTC; CDR3 protein: CASSQDIRLNYGYTF
CDR3 length: 13; V gene: TRBV7-2; clone size: .; D gene: TRBD2; J gene: TRBJ2-1; CDR3 DNA: TGTGCCAGCAGACTAGCGGGGAACAATGAGCAGTTCTTC; CDR3 protein: CASRLAGNNEQFF
CDR3 length: 14; V gene: TRBV2; clone size: .; D gene: .; J gene: TRBJ2-5; CDR3 DNA: TGTGCCAGCAGTGAATCGTCTCTCCAAGAGACCCAGTACTTC; CDR3 protein: CASSESSLQETQYF
CDR3 length: 16; V gene: TRBV7-2; clone size: .; D gene: .; J gene: TRBJ2-3; CDR3 DNA: TGTGCCAGCAGCTTAGTGATGGCCGGGCCCACAGATACGCAGTATTTT; CDR3 protein: CASSLVMAGPTDTQYF
CDR3 length: 15; V gene: TRBV24-1; clone size: .; D gene: .; J gene: TRBJ2-2; CDR3 DNA: TGTGCCACCAGTGCCTCGAGCACTTTCACCGGGGAGCTGTTTTTT; CDR3 protein: CATSASSTFTGELFF
CDR3 length: 15; V gene: TRBV3-1/TRBV3-2; clone size: .; D gene: TRBD1; J gene: TRBJ1-2; CDR3 DNA: TGTGCCAGCAGCGCTCGGGACAGGGGGAACTATGGCTACACCTTC; CDR3 protein: CASSARDRGNYGYTF
CDR3 length: 14; V gene: TRBV18; clone size: .; D gene: .; J gene: TRBJ2-3; CDR3 DNA: TGTGCCAGCTCACCGGCCGGTTACACAGATACGCAGTATTTT; CDR3 protein: CASSPAGYTDTQYF
CDR3 length: 15; V gene: TRBV6-5; clone size: .; D gene: .; J gene: TRBJ1-1; CDR3 DNA: TGTGCCAGCAGTTACTCGAGTCGGCCGAACACTGAAGCTTTCTTT; CDR3 protein: CASSYSSRPNTEAFF
CDR3 length: 14; V gene: TRBV25-1; clone size: .; D gene: .; J gene: TRBJ1-1; CDR3 DNA: TGTGCCAGCAGTGTGGGGATTATGAACACTGAAGCTTTCTTT; CDR3 protein: CASSVGIMNTEAFF
CDR3 length: 13; V gene: TRBV6-5; clone size: .; D gene: .; J gene: TRBJ2-5; CDR3 DNA: TGTGCCAGCAGTTACGGGGCGAAAGAGACCCAGTACTTC; CDR3 protein: CASSYGAKETQYF
CDR3 length: 14; V gene: TRBV18; clone size: once; D gene: .; J gene: TRBJ1-5; CDR3 DNA: TGTGCCAGCGCCGGGAATCCCGATGTACAGCCCCAGCATTTT; CDR3 protein: CASAGNPDVQPQHF
CDR3 length: 14; V gene: TRBV19; clone size: .; D gene: .; J gene: TRBJ2-1; CDR3 DNA: TGTGCCAGTAGTGTAGGGGGTGGGTACAATGAGCAGTTCTTC; CDR3 protein: CASSVGGGYNEQFF
CDR3 length: 17; V gene: TRBV3-1/TRBV3-2; clone size: .; D gene: .; J gene: TRBJ1-1; CDR3 DNA: TGTGCCAGCAGCCAAGATCGACAAGGGGACTCGAACACTGAAGCTTTCTTT; CDR3 protein: CASSQDRQGDSNTEAFF
CDR3 length: 15; V gene: TRBV7-9; clone size: .; D gene: .; J gene: TRBJ1-2; CDR3 DNA: TGTGCCAGCAGCGACGCGAGGGCAGGGAGGCATGGCTACACCTTC; CDR3 protein: CASSDARAGRHGYTF
CDR3 length: 11; V gene: TRBV3-1/TRBV3-2; clone size: .; D gene: .; J gene: TRBJ2-1; CDR3 DNA: TGTGCCAGGAGGGGGGAGAATGAGCAGTTCTTC; CDR3 protein: CARRGENEQFF
CDR3 length: 13; V gene: TRBV2; clone size: once; D gene: .; J gene: TRBJ1-1; CDR3 DNA: TGTGCCAGCAGTCCCAGGGGAGGCACTGAAGCTTTCTTT; CDR3 protein: CASSPRGGTEAFF
CDR3 length: 17; V gene: TRBV4-1; clone size: .; D gene: TRBD2; J gene: TRBJ2-3; CDR3 DNA: TGCGCCAGCAGCCAAGAAGCTAGCGGGAGAGGCACAGATACGCAGTATTTT; CDR3 protein: CASSQEASGRGTDTQYF
CDR3 length: 15; V gene: TRBV13; clone size: .; D gene: TRBD1; J gene: TRBJ1-6; CDR3 DNA: TGTGCCAGCAGCCCACGGACAGGGGAATTTTCACCCCTCCACTTT; CDR3 protein: CASSPRTGEFSPLHF
CDR3 length: 14; V gene: TRBV2; clone size: .; D gene: .; J gene: TRBJ1-2; CDR3 DNA: TGTGCCAGCAGTGGAATTCGGGCTAACTATGGCTACACCTTC; CDR3 protein: CASSGIRANYGYTF